This T cell receptor beta chain was observed in a study of OX40 agonist ivuxolimab in advanced cancers. This clone was seen a few times. What it recognizes is unknown. TCRdb's copy holds only in-frame clones and misses some; the assay was immunoSEQ multiplex PCR. The table records about 55,000 clones, roughly four fifths of them present only once. Study results and limitations: Among the least clonally expanded were partial responders at 0.1-3.0 mg/kg.

This clonotype originated in an adult with an advanced solid tumor such as melanoma, head and neck, liver or kidney cancer. Specimen: CD4+ or CD8+ T cells sorted from blood, collected in a trial of the OX40 agonist ivuxolimab.

The CDR3 sequence is CASSRGTSGGPPYEQYF. Here the CDR3 DNA reads TGCGCCAGCAGCAGGGGGACTAGCGGGGGCCCCCCCTACGAGCAGTACTTC. This chain links TRBV5-1 with TRBJ2-7, with 14 positions matching TRBD2. Germline trimming cut 4 bases from V and 2 bases from J; bases unmatched to any gene: 8. The CDR3 covers 17 residues. Germline loops: CDR1 SGHRS, CDR2 YFSETQ.